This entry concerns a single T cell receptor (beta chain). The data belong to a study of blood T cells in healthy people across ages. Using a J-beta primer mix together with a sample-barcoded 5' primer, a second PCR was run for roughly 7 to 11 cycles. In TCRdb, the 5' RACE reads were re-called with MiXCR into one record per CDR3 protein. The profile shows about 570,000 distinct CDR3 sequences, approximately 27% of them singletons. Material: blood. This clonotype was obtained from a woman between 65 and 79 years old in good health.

The CDR3 is CASSQESGTKNYGYTF. CDR3 DNA: TGCGCCAGCAGCCAAGAATCCGGGACAAAGAACTATGGCTACACCTTC. This chain joins TRBV4-3 and TRBJ1-2; TRBD1 is a possible D gene (6 bases). CDR1 is LGHNA and CDR2 is YSLEER in the germline V gene. V was clipped by 0 bases and J by 2 bases, with 13 bases between them. The CDR3 runs to 16 residues.